This T cell receptor (beta chain) was sequenced during a study of cytomegalovirus exposure and HLA in healthy donors. A multiplex PCR was run with 60 Vbeta primers and 13 Jbeta primers. Here immunoSEQ multiplex PCR was the method, and the copy in TCRdb shows in-frame clones only, minus some. Of 200,000 or so clones detected, 85% to 90% appear once; the ten largest clones hold around 1.4%. Regarding this clone: One end of the junction varies from germline; a read error may be responsible.

This CDR3 spans 14 amino acids. CDR1 and CDR2 (germline): SEHNR, FQNEAQ (reference sequence). Sequenced input: PBMCs. This sequence joins TRBV7-9 and TRBJ1-6; D gene uncertain. The source is a man between 25 and 39 years old in good health and CMV-seronegative. CDR3 sequence (DNA): TGTTCCAGCAGTCGAAGCCCTCCTGATTCACCCCTCCACTTT. This gives the protein CSSSRSPPDSPLHF.